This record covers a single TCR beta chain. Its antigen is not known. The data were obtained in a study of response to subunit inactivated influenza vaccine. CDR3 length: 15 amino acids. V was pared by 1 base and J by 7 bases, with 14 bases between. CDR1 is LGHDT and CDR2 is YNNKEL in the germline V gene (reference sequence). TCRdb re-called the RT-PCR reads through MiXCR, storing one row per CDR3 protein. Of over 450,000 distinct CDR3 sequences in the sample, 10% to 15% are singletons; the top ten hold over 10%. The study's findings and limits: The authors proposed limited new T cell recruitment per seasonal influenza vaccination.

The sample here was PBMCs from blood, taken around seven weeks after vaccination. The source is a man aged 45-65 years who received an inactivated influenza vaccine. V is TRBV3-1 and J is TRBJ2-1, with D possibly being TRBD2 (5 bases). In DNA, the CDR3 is TGTGCCAGCAGCCAAGGCCCCCTTTCGGGGAATGAGCAGTTCTTC. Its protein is CASSQGPLSGNEQFF.